The next 7 T cell receptor beta chains were all read from a single sample in a study of blood T cell repertoires in COVID-19. Only in-frame clones appear in the TCRdb table, and some are missing; sequencing was by immunoSEQ multiplex PCR. The sample holds about 23,000 clones, 65% to 80% seen once. What was sequenced was peripheral blood. Source of these receptors: a man aged 50-60 years with COVID-19, enrolled during active disease.

Remarks on this clone: Additional DNA sequences in this sample encode the identical CDR3. This chain connects TRBV5-4 to TRBJ2-5; D gene uncertain. Germline CDR1 and CDR2: SGHNT and YYREEE (reference sequence). The CDR3 runs to 13 residues. The germline V and J ends were trimmed by 4 bases and 4 bases, with 11 bases remaining between them. The CDR3 sequence is CASSLQEGETQYF. CDR3 sequence (DNA): TGTGCCAGCAGCCTTCAGGAAGGAGAGACCCAGTACTTC.

This clone was found once. The V call is TRBV30, the J call TRBJ2-3; D ambiguous. Looked up from germline, CDR1 is GTSNPN and CDR2 is SVGIG (reference sequence). The CDR3 totals 12 residues. The V gene lost 4 bases and the J gene lost 1 base, with 6 bases spanning the gap. CDR3 sequence: CAWNQGTDTQYF. CDR3 bases: TGTGCCTGGAATCAGGGCACAGATACGCAGTATTTT.

The gene calls are TRBV5-4 and TRBJ1-1; perhaps TRBD1 as D (5 bases). Germline CDR1 is SGHNT and CDR2 is YYREEE (reference sequence). Trimming removed 1 base from V and 2 bases from J, with 9 bases in between. This CDR3 contains 14 residues. The CDR3 DNA sequence: TGTGCCAGCAGCTTGAAGGGGTCAAACACTGAAGCTTTCTTT. This gives the protein CASSLKGSNTEAFF.

J is TRBJ1-2 and V is TRBV28; TRBD1 aligns across 9 bases. V lost 4 bases to trimming and J lost 5 bases; unmatched junction nucleotides: 5. The CDR3 runs to 14 residues. In germline, CDR1 is MDHEN, CDR2 SYDVKM. The CDR3 DNA follows: TGTGCCAGCAGTTCATTGACAGGGGGTTATGGCTACACCTTC. It specifies CASSSLTGGYGYTF.

This clone counts as medium-sized. This chain links TRBV28 with TRBJ1-6; 9 nucleotides align to TRBD1. V trimming: 3 bases; J trimming: 7 bases; junction bases outside the gene matches: 4. The V gene's germline CDR1 is MDHEN and CDR2 SYDVKM. This CDR3 region has 15 residues. The DNA for the CDR3 is TGTGCCAGCAGTTTGGACAGGGGAGGGAATTCACCCCTCCACTTT. The encoded protein is CASSLDRGGNSPLHF.

The chain carries TRBV15 and TRBJ1-1; D ambiguous. The V and J ends lost 0 bases and 7 bases respectively, with 15 bases between them. Per germline, CDR1 LNHNV and CDR2 YYDKDF (reference sequence). The CDR3 consists of 15 residues. CDR3 sequence (DNA): TGTGCCACCAGCAGAGATAGGCAGGTCCGCCTTGAAGCTTTCTTT. This encodes CATSRDRQVRLEAFF.

This clone occurred a few times. V and J are TRBV6-2 or TRBV6-3 and TRBJ2-7, with TRBD1 as a possible D gene (5 bases). This CDR3 contains 14 residues. Germline assignment: CDR1 MNHEY and CDR2 SVGEGT. Between the trimmed V and J ends, which lost 3 bases and 2 bases, there was a span of 11 bases. DNA of the CDR3: TGTGCCAGCAGTTATGGTAAAGGGGCCTACGAGCAGTACTTC. Residues: CASSYGKGAYEQYF.